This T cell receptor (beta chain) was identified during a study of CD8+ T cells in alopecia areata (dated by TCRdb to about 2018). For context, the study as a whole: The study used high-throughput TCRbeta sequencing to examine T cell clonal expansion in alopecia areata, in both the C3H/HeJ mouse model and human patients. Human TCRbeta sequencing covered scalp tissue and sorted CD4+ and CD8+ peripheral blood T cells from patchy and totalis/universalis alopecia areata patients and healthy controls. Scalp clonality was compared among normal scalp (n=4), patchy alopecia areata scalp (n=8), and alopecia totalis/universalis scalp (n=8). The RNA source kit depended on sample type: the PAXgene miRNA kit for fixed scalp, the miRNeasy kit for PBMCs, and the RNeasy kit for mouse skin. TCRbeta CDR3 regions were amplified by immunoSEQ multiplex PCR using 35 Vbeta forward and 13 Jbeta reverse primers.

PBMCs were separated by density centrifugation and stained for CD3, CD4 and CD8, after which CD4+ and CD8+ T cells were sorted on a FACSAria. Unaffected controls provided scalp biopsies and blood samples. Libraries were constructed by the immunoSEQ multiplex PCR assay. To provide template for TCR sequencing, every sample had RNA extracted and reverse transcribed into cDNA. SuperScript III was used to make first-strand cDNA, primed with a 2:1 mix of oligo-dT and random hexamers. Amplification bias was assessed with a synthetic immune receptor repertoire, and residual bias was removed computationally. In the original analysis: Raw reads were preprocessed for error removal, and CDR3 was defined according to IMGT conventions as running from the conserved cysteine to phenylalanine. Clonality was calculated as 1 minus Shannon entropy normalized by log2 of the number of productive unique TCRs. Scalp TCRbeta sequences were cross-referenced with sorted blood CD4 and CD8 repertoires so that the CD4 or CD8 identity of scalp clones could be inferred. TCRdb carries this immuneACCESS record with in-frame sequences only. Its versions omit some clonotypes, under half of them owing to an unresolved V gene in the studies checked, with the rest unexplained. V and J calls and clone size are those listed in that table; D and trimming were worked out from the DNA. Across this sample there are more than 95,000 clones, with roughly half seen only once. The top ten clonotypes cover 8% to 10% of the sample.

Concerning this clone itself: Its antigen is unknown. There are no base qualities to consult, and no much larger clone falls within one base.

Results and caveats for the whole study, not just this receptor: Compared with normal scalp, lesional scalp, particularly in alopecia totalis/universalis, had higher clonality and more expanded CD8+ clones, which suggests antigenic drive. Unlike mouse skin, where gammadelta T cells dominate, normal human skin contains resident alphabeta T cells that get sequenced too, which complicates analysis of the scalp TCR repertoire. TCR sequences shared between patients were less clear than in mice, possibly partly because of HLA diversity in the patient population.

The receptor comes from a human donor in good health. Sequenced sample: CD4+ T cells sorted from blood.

The CDR3 corresponds to CASTPGASNSGANVLTF. The nucleotide sequence reads as follows: TGTGCCAGCACCCCAGGGGCATCGAACTCTGGGGCCAACGTCCTGACTTTC. The chain couples TRBV9 to TRBJ2-6, with a weak D call of TRBD1 (6 bases match). The germline V gene yields SGDLS for CDR1 and YYNGEE for CDR2. V loses 6 bases of germline sequence and J loses 0 bases, and the interval between the two ends is 16 bases. Reading from cysteine to phenylalanine, the CDR3 counts 17 amino acids. Solely the CDR3 DNA is kept, with 51 bases framed from the first base.